Below are 2 T cell receptor beta chains sequenced from a single sample in a study of T cell repertoires in cytomegalovirus infection. MiXCR, run by TCRdb on the reads, gives a single entry per CDR3 protein. This table has under 850,000 distinct CDR3 sequences, about 33% appearing once. No cognate antigen is known for these TCRs. The source material was cultured PBMCs, sampled from culture after CMV antigen stimulation. Every receptor here comes from a human donor in good health (CMV status not recorded). Some clones in this sample may be carry-over from other donors' samples.

This clonotype was seen many times. The chain recombines TRBV7-8 with TRBJ1-4; unclear D gene. The CDR3 consists of 15 residues. CDR1 is SGHVS, CDR2 FQNEAQ, per germline. V was trimmed by 5 bases and J by 3 bases, leaving 13 bases between them. The CDR3 coding sequence is TGTGCCAGCAGCCGAGTCGGACTTCCTAATGAAAAACTGTTTTTT. Its protein product is CASSRVGLPNEKLFF.

DNA of the CDR3: TGTGCCAGCAGCCCAACAGCGGGGGATGGTACGAACACTGAAGCTTTCTTT. Translated: CASSPTAGDGTNTEAFF. V and J are TRBV12-3 or TRBV12-4 and TRBJ1-1; perhaps TRBD1 as D (5 bases). This CDR3 has 17 residues. V was shortened by 6 bases and J by 1 base, with 21 bases between the two germline ends.